This T cell receptor (beta chain) was sequenced for a study of long-term antiretroviral therapy in people with HIV. Every donor had one or more pre-ART and two or more post-ART PBMC samples. Every participant with HIV received treatment in the United States. Study findings and constraints: Older ART regimens may have been in use when blood was drawn between the mid-2000s and the late 2010s.

Germline V gene data show CDR1 as MNHNS and CDR2 as SASEGT. There are 13 residues in the CDR3. Trimming cost V 1 base and J 6 bases, with 7 bases left between them. Running of the v3.0 immunoSEQ assay took place at survey level. The assay was immunoSEQ multiplex PCR, and TCRdb's table has in-frame clones only and misses some. The sample carries about 12,000 clones, about 85% recorded once. About this clone: What it binds is unknown.

The sample was unsorted PBMCs, taken 2.1 years after starting antiretroviral therapy. This chain joins TRBV6-1 and TRBJ1-5; D remains unclear. The origin of this receptor is a woman between 40 and 55 years old with HIV. The DNA of the CDR3 is TGTGCCAGCAGTGAAGATCTGGTTCAGCCCCAGCATTTT. Residues: CASSEDLVQPQHF.